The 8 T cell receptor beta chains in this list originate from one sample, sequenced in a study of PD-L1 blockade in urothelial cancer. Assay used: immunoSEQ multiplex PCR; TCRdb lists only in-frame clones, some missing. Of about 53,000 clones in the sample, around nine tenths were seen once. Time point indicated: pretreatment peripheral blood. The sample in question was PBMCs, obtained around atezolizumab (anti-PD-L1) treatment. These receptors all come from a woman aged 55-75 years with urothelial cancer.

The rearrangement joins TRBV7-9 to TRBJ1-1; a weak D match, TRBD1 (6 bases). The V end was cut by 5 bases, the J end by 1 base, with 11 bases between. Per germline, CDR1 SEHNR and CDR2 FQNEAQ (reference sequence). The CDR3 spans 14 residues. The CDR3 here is CASSKGGTNTEAFF. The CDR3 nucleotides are TGTGCCAGCAGCAAAGGGGGTACGAACACTGAAGCTTTCTTT.

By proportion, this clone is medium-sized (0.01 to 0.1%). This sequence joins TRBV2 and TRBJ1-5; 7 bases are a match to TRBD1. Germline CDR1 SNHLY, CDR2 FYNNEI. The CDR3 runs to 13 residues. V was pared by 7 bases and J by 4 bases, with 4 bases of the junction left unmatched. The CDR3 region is CASKDRQNQPQHF. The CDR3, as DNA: TGTGCCAGCAAGGACAGGCAAAATCAGCCCCAGCATTTT.

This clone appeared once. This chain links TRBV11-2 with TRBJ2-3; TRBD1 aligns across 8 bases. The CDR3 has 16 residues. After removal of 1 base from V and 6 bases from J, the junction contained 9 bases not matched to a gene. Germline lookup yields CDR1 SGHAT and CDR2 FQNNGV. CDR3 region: CASSLGRGLHVDTQYF. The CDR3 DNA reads TGTGCCAGCAGCTTAGGCAGGGGGCTCCATGTCGATACGCAGTATTTT.

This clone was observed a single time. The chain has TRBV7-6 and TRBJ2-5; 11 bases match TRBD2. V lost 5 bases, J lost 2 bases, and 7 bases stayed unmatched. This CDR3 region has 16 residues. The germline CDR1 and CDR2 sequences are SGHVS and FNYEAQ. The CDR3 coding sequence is TGTGCCAGCAGCACATCTAGCGGGGGGCTTCAAGAGACCCAGTACTTC. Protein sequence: CASSTSSGGLQETQYF.

CDR3 bases: TGTGCCAGCAGCTTGTCCGGTAGCACAGATACGCAGTATTTT. The encoded protein is CASSLSGSTDTQYF. The chain recombines TRBV5-6 with TRBJ2-3; D remains unclear. CDR3 length: 14 amino acids. The ends were cut back, 1 base at V and 0 bases at J, with 6 bases in the middle. CDR1 SGHDT and CDR2 YYEEEE come from the germline V gene.

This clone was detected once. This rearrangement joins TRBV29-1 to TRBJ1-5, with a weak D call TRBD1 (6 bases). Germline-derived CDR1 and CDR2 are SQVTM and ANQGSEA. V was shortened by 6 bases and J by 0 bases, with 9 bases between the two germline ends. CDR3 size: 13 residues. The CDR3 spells CSVGTHSNQPQHF. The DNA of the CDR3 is TGCAGCGTAGGGACACATAGCAATCAGCCCCAGCATTTT.

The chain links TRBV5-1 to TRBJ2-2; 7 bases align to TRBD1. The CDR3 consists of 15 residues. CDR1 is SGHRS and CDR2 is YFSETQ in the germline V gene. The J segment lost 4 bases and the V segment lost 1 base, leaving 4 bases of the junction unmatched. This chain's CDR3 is CASSLLNRGTGELFF. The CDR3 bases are TGCGCCAGCAGCTTGCTCAACAGGGGCACCGGGGAGCTGTTTTTT.

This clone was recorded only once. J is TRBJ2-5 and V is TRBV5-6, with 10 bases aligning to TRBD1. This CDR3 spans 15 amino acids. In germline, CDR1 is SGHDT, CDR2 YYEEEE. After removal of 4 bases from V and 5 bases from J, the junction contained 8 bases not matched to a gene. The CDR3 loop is CASSKTGGSWETQYF. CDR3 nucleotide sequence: TGTGCCAGCAGCAAGACAGGGGGCTCGTGGGAGACCCAGTACTTC.